This TCR beta chain originates from a study of blood T cell repertoires in COVID-19. Study in general: Acute and convalescent COVID-19 specimens originated in the United States, Italy and Spain.

Individuals aged about 18 to 95 years were recruited from approximately 24 US areas. Within the 2 weeks before study entry, each person in the exposed group met a COVID-19 case. As processed by the authors: The assay estimated nucleated cells by amplifying reference gene primers. Sequenced by immunoSEQ multiplex PCR; TCRdb stores in-frame clones only, minus some. V, J and clone size reflect that table, while D and trimming were determined from the DNA. The table lists 250,000 to 300,000 clones, approximately 84% of them singletons. The receptor was isolated from a woman aged 45-59 years who had been exposed to COVID-19. Sequencing input: PBMCs or T cells enriched from blood (not recorded which).

CDR3 in DNA: TGTGCCAGCAGCAAAGGGAGGGACAGACTGAATCAGCCCCAGCATTTT. Amino acids: CASSKGRDRLNQPQHF. The chain joins TRBV21-1 to TRBJ1-5; TRBD1 reflects the table's D call only, with no check against the DNA. TRBV21-1 has pseudogene status. CDR3 length: 16 residues.